This TCR beta chain appears in the sequencing data of a study of T cells expressing NK-cell markers. TCRdb reprocessed the 5' RACE reads and reports one entry per CDR3 protein, with no DNA. The clone table shows roughly 450,000 distinct CDR3 sequences, with the ten largest holding under 1.5%. Note on this clonotype: The target antigen is unknown.

The CDR3 totals 15 residues. The study's findings and limits: These clonotypes also led the CD3+CD56-NKG2C+ fraction in several donors. It is unclear if expanded NKG2C-expressing clones target HCMV antigens. Dominant NKG2C+ clonotypes made up about 1.0-7.0% of CD8+ T cells in roughly 6 donors.

The sample comprised blood T cells: a sorted CD56 or NKG2C T cell subset, CD4+ or CD8+ T cells, or bulk PBMC T cells (not recorded which). The chain is built from TRBV12-3 or TRBV12-4 and TRBJ2-7; TCRdb proposes TRBD2, but this gene call is untestable without DNA. This receptor was identified in a woman between 45 and 60 years old in good health. The chain's CDR3 is CASSLARTSSYEQYF.